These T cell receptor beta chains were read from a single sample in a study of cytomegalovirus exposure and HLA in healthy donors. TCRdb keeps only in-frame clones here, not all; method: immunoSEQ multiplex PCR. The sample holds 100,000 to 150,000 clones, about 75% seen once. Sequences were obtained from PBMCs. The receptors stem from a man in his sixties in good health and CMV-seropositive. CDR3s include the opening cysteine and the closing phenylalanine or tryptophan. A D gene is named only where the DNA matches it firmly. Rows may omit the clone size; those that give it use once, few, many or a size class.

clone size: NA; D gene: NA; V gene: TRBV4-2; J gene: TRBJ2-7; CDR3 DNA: TGTGCCAGCAGCCAAGACGGCCGGGGCTACGAGCAGTACTTC; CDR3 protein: CASSQDGRGYEQYF
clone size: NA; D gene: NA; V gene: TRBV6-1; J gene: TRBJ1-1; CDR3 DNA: TGTGCCAGCAGTGTCCGAACCCCGACCTGGCGCGGCACTGAAGCTTTCTTT; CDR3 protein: CASSVRTPTWRGTEAFF
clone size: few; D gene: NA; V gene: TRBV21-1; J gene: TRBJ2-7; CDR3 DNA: TGTGCCAGCAGCGGGACAGGGAAGAACGAGCAGTACTTC; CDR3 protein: CASSGTGKNEQYF
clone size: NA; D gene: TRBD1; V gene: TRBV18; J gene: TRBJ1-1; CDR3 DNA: TGTGCCAGCTCACCCCTCGGGACAGGGGGAATCGAAGCTTTCTTT; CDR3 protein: CASSPLGTGGIEAFF
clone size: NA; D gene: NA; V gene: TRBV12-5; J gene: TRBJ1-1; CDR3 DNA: TGTGCTAGTGGATACCGGACAGTGAACACTGAAGCTTTCTTT; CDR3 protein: CASGYRTVNTEAFF
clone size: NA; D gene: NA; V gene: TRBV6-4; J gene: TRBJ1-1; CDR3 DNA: TGTGCCAGCACCCGGACAGCCCTGAACACTGAAGCTTTCTTT; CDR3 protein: CASTRTALNTEAFF
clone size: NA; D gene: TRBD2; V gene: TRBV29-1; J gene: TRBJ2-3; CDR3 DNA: TGCAGCGTCGGGACTAGCGGGGGCACAGATACGCAGTATTTT; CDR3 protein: CSVGTSGGTDTQYF
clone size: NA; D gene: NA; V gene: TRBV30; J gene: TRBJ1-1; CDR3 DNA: TGTGCCTGGAGTTGGCTAGTAATCACTGAAGCTTTCTTT; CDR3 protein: CAWSWLVITEAFF
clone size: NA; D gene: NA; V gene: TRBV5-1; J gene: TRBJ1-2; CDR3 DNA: TGCGCCAGCACGGCCCAGACTAATAACTATGGCTACACCTTC; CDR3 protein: CASTAQTNNYGYTF
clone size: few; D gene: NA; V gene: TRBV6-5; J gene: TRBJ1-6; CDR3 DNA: TGTGCCAGCAGTTCCGGGAGCGGGGGTTCACCCCTCCACTTT; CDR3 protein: CASSSGSGGSPLHF
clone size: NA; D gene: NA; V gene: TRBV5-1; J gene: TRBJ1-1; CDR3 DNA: TGCGCCAGCAGCTTCCGCGAGGGCACTGAAGCTTTCTTT; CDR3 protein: CASSFREGTEAFF
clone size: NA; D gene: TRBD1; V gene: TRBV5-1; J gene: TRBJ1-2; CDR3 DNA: TGCGCCAGCAGCTGGACAGGCGCCAGGGACAATGGCTACACCTTC; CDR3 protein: CASSWTGARDNGYTF
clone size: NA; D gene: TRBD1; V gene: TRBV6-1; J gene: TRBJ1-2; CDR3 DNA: TGTGCCAGCAGTACTCCGGGACAGGGAAAATATGGCTACACCTTC; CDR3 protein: CASSTPGQGKYGYTF
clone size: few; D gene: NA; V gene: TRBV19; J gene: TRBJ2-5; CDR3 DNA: TGTGCCAGTAGTATGGAGGGCGCCCAGTACTTC; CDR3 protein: CASSMEGAQYF
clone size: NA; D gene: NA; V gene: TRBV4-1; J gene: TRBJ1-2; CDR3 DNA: TGCGCCAGCAGCCAAGATGGCTGGCAGGGCGATGGCTACACCTTC; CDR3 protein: CASSQDGWQGDGYTF
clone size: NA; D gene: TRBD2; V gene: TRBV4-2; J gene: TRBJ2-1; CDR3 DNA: TGTGCCAGCAGCCAAGATGGGGGAGGGTACAATGAGCAGTTCTTC; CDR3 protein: CASSQDGGGYNEQFF
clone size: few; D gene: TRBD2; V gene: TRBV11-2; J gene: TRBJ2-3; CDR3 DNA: TGTGCCAGCAGCTTGGACGGGGGGGGGACGCAGTATTTT; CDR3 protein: CASSLDGGGTQYF
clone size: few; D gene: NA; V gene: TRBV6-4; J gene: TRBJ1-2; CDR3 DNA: TGTGCCAGCAGTAGGGCGACGGGAGCTAACTATGGCTACACCTTC; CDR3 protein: CASSRATGANYGYTF
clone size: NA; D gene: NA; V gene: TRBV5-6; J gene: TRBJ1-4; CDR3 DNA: TGTGCCAGCAGCTTGGCACCCGGCAGGGGTGAAAAACTGTTTTTT; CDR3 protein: CASSLAPGRGEKLFF
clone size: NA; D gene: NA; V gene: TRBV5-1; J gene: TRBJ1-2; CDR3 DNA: TGCGCCAGCAGCGCGGGGAGTGACTATGGCTACACCTTC; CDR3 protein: CASSAGSDYGYTF
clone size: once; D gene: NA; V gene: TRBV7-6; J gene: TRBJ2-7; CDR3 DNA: TGTGCCAGCAGCTTAGCCGATAGGGGCTACGAGCAGTACTTC; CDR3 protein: CASSLADRGYEQYF
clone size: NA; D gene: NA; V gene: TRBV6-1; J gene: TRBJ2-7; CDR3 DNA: TGTGCCAGCAGTGACCAACAGGGGGGGAGCTACGAGCAGTACTTC; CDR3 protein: CASSDQQGGSYEQYF
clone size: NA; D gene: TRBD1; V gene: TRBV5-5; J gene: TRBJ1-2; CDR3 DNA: TGTGCCAGCCATCTCCTAGGGGGCGAGGGCTACACCTTC; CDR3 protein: CASHLLGGEGYTF
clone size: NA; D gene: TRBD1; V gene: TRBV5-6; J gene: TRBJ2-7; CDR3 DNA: TGTGCCAGCAGCTTGGAGGGGGCGTACGAGCAGTACTTC; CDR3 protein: CASSLEGAYEQYF
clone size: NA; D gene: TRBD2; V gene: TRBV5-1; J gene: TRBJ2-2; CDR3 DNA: TGCGCCAGCAGCTCGGGCCCACGGGGGGGACCGACCGGGGAGCTGTTTTTT; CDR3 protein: CASSSGPRGGPTGELFF
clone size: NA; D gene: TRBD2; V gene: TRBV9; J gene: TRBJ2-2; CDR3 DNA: TGTGCCAGCAGCCCTACTAGCGGGAGGGACACCGGGGAGCTGTTTTTT; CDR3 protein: CASSPTSGRDTGELFF
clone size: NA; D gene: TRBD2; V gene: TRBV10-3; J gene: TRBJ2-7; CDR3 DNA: TGTGCCATCAGTGAGGGACTAGCGGGGATCTCCTACGAGCAGTACTTC; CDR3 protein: CAISEGLAGISYEQYF
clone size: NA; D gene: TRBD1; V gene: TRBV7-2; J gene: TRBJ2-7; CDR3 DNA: TGTGCCAGCAGCTTCCGACAGGGGTCATTCTACGAGCAGTACTTC; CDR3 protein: CASSFRQGSFYEQYF
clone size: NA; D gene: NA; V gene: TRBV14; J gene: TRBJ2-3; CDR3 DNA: TGTGCCAGCAGCCAAGGGGAGAGAACAGATACGCAGTATTTT; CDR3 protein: CASSQGERTDTQYF
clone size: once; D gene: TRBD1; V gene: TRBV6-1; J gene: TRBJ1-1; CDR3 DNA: TGTGCCAGCAGTGCCGACAGGGGAATGAACACTGAAGCTTTCTTT; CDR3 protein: CASSADRGMNTEAFF
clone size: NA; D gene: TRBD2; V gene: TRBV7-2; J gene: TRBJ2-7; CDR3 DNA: TGTGCCAGCAGCTCCGGGACTAACCTTCCCTACGAGCAGTACTTC; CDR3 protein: CASSSGTNLPYEQYF
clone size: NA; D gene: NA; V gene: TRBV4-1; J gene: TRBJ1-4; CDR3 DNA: TGCGCCAGCAGCCAAGATAGCCTTGGTGAAAAACTGTTTTTT; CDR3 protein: CASSQDSLGEKLFF
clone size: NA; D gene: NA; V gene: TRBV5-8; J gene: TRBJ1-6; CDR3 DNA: TGTGCCAGCGGGGTACGACAGATTTATAATTCACCCCTCCACTTT; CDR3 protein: CASGVRQIYNSPLHF
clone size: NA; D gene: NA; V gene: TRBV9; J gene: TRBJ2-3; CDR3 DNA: TGTGCCAGCAGCGTAGGGGCTAGCGAATTCACAGATACGCAGTATTTT; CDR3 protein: CASSVGASEFTDTQYF
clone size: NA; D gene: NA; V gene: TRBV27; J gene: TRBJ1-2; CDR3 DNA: TGTGCCAGCAGTTTAACGGCTAGGGAGTCTGGCTACACCTTC; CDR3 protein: CASSLTARESGYTF
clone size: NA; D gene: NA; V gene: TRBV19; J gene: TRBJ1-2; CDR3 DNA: TGTGCCAGTAGTGAACAGGCCTTTAACTATGGCTACACCTTC; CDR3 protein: CASSEQAFNYGYTF
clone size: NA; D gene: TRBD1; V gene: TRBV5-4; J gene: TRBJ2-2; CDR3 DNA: TGTGCCAGCAGCCTAGGACAGGGGGCCGGGGAGCTGTTTTTT; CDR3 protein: CASSLGQGAGELFF
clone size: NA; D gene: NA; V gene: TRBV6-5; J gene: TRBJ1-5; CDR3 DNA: TGTGCCAGCAGTGAAGGGGAGGCCAATCAGCCCCAGCATTTT; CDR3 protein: CASSEGEANQPQHF
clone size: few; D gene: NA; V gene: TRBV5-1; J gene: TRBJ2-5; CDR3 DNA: TGCGCCAGCAGCCCTTGGGCCTCGCCAGGGGAGACCCAGTACTTC; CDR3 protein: CASSPWASPGETQYF
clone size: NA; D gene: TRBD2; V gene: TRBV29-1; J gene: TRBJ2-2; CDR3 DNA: TGCAGCGCTCTGTCCAGCGGGAGGCTGGGTTCTCTGGCCGGGGAGCTGTTTTTT; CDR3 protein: CSALSSGRLGSLAGELFF
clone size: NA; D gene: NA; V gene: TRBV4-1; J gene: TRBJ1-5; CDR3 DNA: TGCGCCAGCAGCCAAGACAGGGTCCAGCCCCAGCATTTT; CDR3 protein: CASSQDRVQPQHF
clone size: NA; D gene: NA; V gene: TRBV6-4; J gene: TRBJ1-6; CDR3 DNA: TGTGCCAGCAGGGGTACAGACGCGAGTAATTCACCCCTCCACTTT; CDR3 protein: CASRGTDASNSPLHF
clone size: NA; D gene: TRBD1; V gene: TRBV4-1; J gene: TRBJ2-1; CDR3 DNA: TGCGCCAGCAGCCCAGGACAGGTAGTGACATATGAGCAGTTCTTC; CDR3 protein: CASSPGQVVTYEQFF
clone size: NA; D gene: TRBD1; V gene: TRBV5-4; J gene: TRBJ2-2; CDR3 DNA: TGTGCCAGCAGCCAACTCCCGGGACAGGGTCCCGGGGAGCTGTTTTTT; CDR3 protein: CASSQLPGQGPGELFF
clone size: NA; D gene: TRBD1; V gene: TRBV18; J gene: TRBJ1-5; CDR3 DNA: TGTGCCAGCTCGGGTGGGACAGGTGATCAGCCCCAGCATTTT; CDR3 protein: CASSGGTGDQPQHF
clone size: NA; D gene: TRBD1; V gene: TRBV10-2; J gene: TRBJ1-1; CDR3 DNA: TGCGCCAGCAGTCACTCTGGACAGGGGGCATTGGAAGCTTTCTTT; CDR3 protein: CASSHSGQGALEAFF
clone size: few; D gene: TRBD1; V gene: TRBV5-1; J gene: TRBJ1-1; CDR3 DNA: TGCGCCAGCAGCCCCGGGACAGGGGTGCGAACTGAAGCTTTCTTT; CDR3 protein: CASSPGTGVRTEAFF
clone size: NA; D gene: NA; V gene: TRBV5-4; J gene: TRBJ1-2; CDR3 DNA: TGTGCCAGCAGTCCCCCAGGGGCTAACTATGGCTACACCTTC; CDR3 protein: CASSPPGANYGYTF
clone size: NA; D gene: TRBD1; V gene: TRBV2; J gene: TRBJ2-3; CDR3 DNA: TGTGCCACGGGACAGGGACCAGATACGCAGTATTTT; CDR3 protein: CATGQGPDTQYF
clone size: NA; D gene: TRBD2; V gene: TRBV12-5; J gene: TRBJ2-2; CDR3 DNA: TGTGCTAGTGGCCCAAGCGGGATACGGTTCGGGGAGCTGTTTTTT; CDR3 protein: CASGPSGIRFGELFF
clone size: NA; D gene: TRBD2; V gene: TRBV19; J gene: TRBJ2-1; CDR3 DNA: TGTGCCAGTAGTATCCTAGCGGGTTTGAGCAATGAGCAGTTCTTC; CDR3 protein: CASSILAGLSNEQFF
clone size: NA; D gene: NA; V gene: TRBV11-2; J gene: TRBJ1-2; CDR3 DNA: TGTGCCAGCAGCTTAGTCCTGGCCAATGGCTACACCTTC; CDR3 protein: CASSLVLANGYTF
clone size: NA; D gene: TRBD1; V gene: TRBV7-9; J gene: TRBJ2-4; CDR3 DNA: TGTGCCAGCAGCCGAGGGACAGGGAGTGGGCACATTCAGTACTTC; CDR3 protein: CASSRGTGSGHIQYF
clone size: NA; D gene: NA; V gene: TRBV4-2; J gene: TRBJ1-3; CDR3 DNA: TGTGCCAGCAGCCAAACTACAAGAAACACCATATATTTT; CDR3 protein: CASSQTTRNTIYF
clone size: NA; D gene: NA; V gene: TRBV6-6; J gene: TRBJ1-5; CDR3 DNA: TGTGCCAGCACGAGGACAGACTATCAGCCCCAGCATTTT; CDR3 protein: CASTRTDYQPQHF
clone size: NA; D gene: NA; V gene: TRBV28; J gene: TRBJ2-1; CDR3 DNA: TGTGCCAGCAGTGAGACAGGCGAGGGCAATGAGCAGTTCTTC; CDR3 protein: CASSETGEGNEQFF
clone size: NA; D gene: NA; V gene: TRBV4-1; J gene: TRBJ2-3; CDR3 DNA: TGCGCCAGCAGCCAAAATTGGAGAGTCACAGATACGCAGTATTTT; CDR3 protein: CASSQNWRVTDTQYF
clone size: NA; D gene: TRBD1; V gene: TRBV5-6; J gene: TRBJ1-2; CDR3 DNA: TGTGCCAGCAGCTCCGGGACAGGCCCCTATGGCTACACCTTC; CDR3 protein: CASSSGTGPYGYTF
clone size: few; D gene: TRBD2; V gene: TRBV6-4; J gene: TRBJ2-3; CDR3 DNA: TGTGCCAGCAGTGGCGGGAGGGAAACAGATACGCAGTATTTT; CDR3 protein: CASSGGRETDTQYF